A single sample is the source of the 17 T cell receptor beta chains below, sequenced in a study of cytomegalovirus exposure and HLA in healthy donors. With 60 Vbeta and 13 Jbeta primers, the PCR was carried out. The method was immunoSEQ multiplex PCR; TCRdb's version includes in-frame clones alone and lacks a portion of them. The sample lists about 80,000 clones, around 75% occurring once. Sequencing input: PBMCs. Receptors were obtained from a middle-aged woman in good health and CMV-seronegative.

This clone has only one observation. V usage is TRBV30 and J usage is TRBJ2-1, with 11 bases that match TRBD2. Germline CDR1 reads GTSNPN; CDR2 reads SVGIG (reference sequence). The V and J ends lost 4 bases and 5 bases, in that order; junction bases with no gene match: 4. The CDR3 is 14 amino acids. CDR3 nucleotides: TGTGCCTGGACACCGGGACTAGCGGACAATGAGCAGTTCTTC. Residues: CAWTPGLADNEQFF.

The CDR3 is CASSSGTGVHEQYF. In DNA form, the CDR3 reads TGTGCCAGCAGTTCCGGGACAGGGGTCCACGAGCAGTACTTC. The chain couples TRBV6-5 to TRBJ2-5, with 10 bases aligning to TRBD1. The end of the DNA fits TRBJ2-7 better, so the J call may be wrong. The CDR3 covers 14 residues. Germline V gene data show CDR1 as MNHEY and CDR2 as SVGAGI.

This clone has a single count. The gene calls are TRBV5-6 and TRBJ2-7, with D perhaps TRBD2 (6 bases). V lost 2 bases to trimming and J lost 3 bases, with 12 bases between them. The CDR3 sequence is 14 residues long. The germline gives CDR1 SGHDT, CDR2 YYEEEE. The CDR3 DNA is TGTGCCAGCAGCTTCGGAGGGAGTAGCTACGAGCAGTACTTC. Translated, it gives CASSFGGSSYEQYF.

A few counts support this clone. The chain joins TRBV7-9 to TRBJ2-7; D remains ambiguous. Germline V lookup: CDR1 SEHNR, CDR2 FQNEAQ (reference sequence). Trimming left V 5 bases short and J 6 bases short, with 11 bases between. This CDR3 is 12 amino acids long. The CDR3 is CASSPDPVEQYF. In DNA, the CDR3 is TGTGCCAGCAGCCCCGATCCGGTCGAGCAGTACTTC.

This sequence joins TRBV5-1 and TRBJ2-1; 9 bases align to TRBD2. The CDR3 sequence is 15 residues long. The germline V gene encodes CDR1 SGHRS and CDR2 YFSETQ. The V and J ends lost 2 bases and 4 bases, in that order; junction bases with no gene match: 4. CDR3 sequence (DNA): TGCGCCAGCAGCTTAGGCGGGAGGGGGTACAATGAGCAGTTCTTC. Amino acid sequence: CASSLGGRGYNEQFF. The full variable domain, completed using reference TRBV5-1 and TRBJ2-1, is KAGVTQTPRYLIKTRGQQVTLSCSPISGHRSVSWYQQTPGQGLQFLFEYFSETQRNKGNFPGRFSGRQFSNSRSEMNVSTLELGDSALYLCASSLGGRGYNEQFFGPGTRLTVL.

This sequence joins TRBV6-1 and TRBJ1-3; 7 nucleotides line up with TRBD1. J gave up 8 bases and V 7 bases, and 8 bases lay outside the gene matches. The germline gives CDR1 MNHNS, CDR2 SASEGT. This CDR3 has 13 amino acids. CDR3 loop: CASNKGAVDTIYF. CDR3 bases: TGTGCCAGCAACAAGGGGGCGGTGGACACCATATATTTT.

The chain employs TRBV7-7 and TRBJ2-2; tentatively, D is TRBD1 (6 bases). The germline V gene has CDR1 SSHAT and CDR2 FNYEAQ (reference sequence). Trimming removed 1 base at V and 5 bases at J, with 8 bases between. CDR3 length equals 14 residues. CDR3 sequence: CASSLEQGTGELFF. The DNA for the CDR3 is TGTGCCAGCAGCTTAGAACAGGGTACCGGGGAGCTGTTTTTT.

This clone was seen once. The chain combines TRBV14 with TRBJ1-2, with 8 bases lining up with TRBD1. CDR1 is SGHDN and CDR2 is FVKESK in the germline V gene. The CDR3 is 15 residues long. V was clipped by 1 base and J by 8 bases; unmatched bases: 9. The CDR3 spells CASSQVAGGGRGYTF. In nucleotides, the CDR3 is TGTGCCAGCAGCCAAGTTGCAGGGGGCGGCCGAGGCTACACCTTC. The full variable domain, rest sourced from reference TRBV14 and TRBJ1-2, is EAGVTQFPSHSVIEKGQTVTLRCDPISGHDNLYWYRRVMGKEIKFLLHFVKESKQDESGMPNNRFLAERTGGTYSTLKVQPAELEDSGVYFCASSQVAGGGRGYTFGSGTRLTVV.

V usage is TRBV19 and J usage is TRBJ1-2, with D tentatively TRBD1 (6 bases). The CDR3 is 15 residues long. V shed 5 bases and J shed 1 base, with 14 bases lying between them. Germline CDR1 and CDR2: LNHDA and SQIVND (reference sequence). CDR3 nucleotide sequence: TGTGCCAGTAGTGTTGCGGCAGGGGTTAACTATGGCTACACCTTC. This translates into CASSVAAGVNYGYTF.

The genes are TRBV7-2 and TRBJ2-2; 7 bases match TRBD2. CDR3 length: 14 residues. V gave up 1 base and J gave up 5 bases; unmatched junction bases: 1. Germline lookup yields CDR1 SGHTA and CDR2 FQGNSA. CDR3 sequence reads: CASSLGGGTGELFF. Written as DNA, the CDR3 is TGTGCCAGCAGCTTAGGGGGGGGGACCGGGGAGCTGTTTTTT.

The V call is TRBV15, the J call TRBJ1-1; TRBD1 agrees at 7 bases. The junction had 8 bases not matched to a gene; V was cut back by 2 bases and J by 2 bases. Per the germline V gene, CDR1 is LNHNV and CDR2 is YYDKDF (reference sequence). This CDR3 has 16 residues. The CDR3 sequence: CATSRSETGPNTEAFF. DNA of the CDR3: TGTGCCACCAGCAGATCGGAGACAGGGCCTAACACTGAAGCTTTCTTT.

The genes are TRBV4-1 and TRBJ1-1; D may be TRBD1 (6 bases). Germline CDR1 MGHRA, CDR2 YSYEKL. The CDR3 is 14 residues long. V lost 6 bases, J lost 6 bases, and 17 bases lay in between. The CDR3 DNA follows: TGCGCCAGCAGACTCAACAGGGTCGGAGCTGAAGCTTTCTTT. Protein sequence: CASRLNRVGAEAFF.

The rearrangement uses TRBV19 and TRBJ2-2; the match to TRBD1 covers 7 bases. This CDR3 comprises 14 residues. Trimming at V came to 11 bases and at J to 5 bases, leaving 11 bases not matched to a gene. Germline CDR1 and CDR2: LNHDA and SQIVND (reference sequence). The CDR3 DNA reads TGTGCCTCACAAACAGGGGTTCGGACCGGGGAGCTGTTTTTT. Its translation is CASQTGVRTGELFF.

The genes are TRBV7-9 and TRBJ2-7; 8 nucleotides align to TRBD1. V dropped 5 bases and J dropped 3; count of bases not matched to a gene: 6. Germline loops: CDR1 SEHNR, CDR2 FQNEAQ (reference sequence). The CDR3 has 14 residues. The CDR3 bases are TGTGCCAGCAGCCCCGATGGGACAGGCTACGAGCAGTACTTC. It specifies CASSPDGTGYEQYF.

This clone was picked up a small number of times. The chain joins TRBV29-1 to TRBJ2-7, with D perhaps matching TRBD2 (7 bases). CDR1 and CDR2 from the germline V gene are SQVTM and ANQGSEA. V was cut by 7 bases and J by 2 bases, with 15 bases left in between. This CDR3 is 13 amino acids long. The CDR3 DNA follows: TGCAGCGGAGGGGGGGTCGGGGCCTACGAGCAGTACTTC. Its protein product is CSGGGVGAYEQYF.

This clone was observed a single time. This chain connects TRBV7-9 to TRBJ2-1, with TRBD2 matching 7 bases. The V gene's germline CDR1 is SEHNR and CDR2 FQNEAQ (reference sequence). With V trimmed by 5 bases and J by 7 bases, 14 bases remained unmatched. CDR3 length: 16 residues. The CDR3 region is CASSPPIPLARNEQFF. As DNA, the CDR3 is TGTGCCAGCAGCCCGCCGATCCCACTAGCGCGTAATGAGCAGTTCTTC.

This clone came up a few times. This chain links TRBV7-9 with TRBJ2-3, with TRBD2 as a possible D gene (7 bases). This CDR3 is 19 amino acids long. Germline V gene sequence: CDR1 SEHNR, CDR2 FQNEAQ (reference sequence). V was clipped by 1 base and J by 0 bases, with 20 bases between them. The CDR3 region has the DNA TGTGCCAGCAGCTTAGTGAGGGCGGGGGCCCTACCTAGCACAGATACGCAGTATTTT. It is translated as CASSLVRAGALPSTDTQYF.